The clone carrying this T cell receptor beta chain was observed a few times. Its target is not known. Isolated RNA was reverse transcribed in full, so expressed TCRB transcripts were sequenced. Using immunoSEQ multiplex PCR, the repertoire was profiled, and TCRdb retains in-frame clones only, with some absent. Of 200,000 to 250,000 clones in the sample, approximately 13% are singletons; the top ten hold roughly 0.019%. This sample is part of a study of beta chain features in type 1 diabetes. About the study: What patients shared with healthy donors was a similar profile of age, gender and cell yields. Over all samples combined, some 110 million sorted cells were examined.

Germline CDR1 and CDR2: SGHAT and FQNNGV. Trimming took off 5 bases at V and 0 bases at J, with 11 bases between the two ends. The CDR3 is made up of 15 amino acids. Study findings and constraints: Type 1 diabetes patients had TCRB CDR3s that were shorter (moderately but significantly so) in all four CD4+ subsets. Across patients, naive, central memory and Treg TCRB repertoires exhibited apparently greater similarity than was observed across healthy donors.

The authors obtained over 95% purity in all sorted populations. The chain recombines TRBV11-2 with TRBJ1-3, with D uncertain. The origin of this receptor is a man in his thirties or forties with type 1 diabetes. The sample was naive CD4+ T cells from blood. Here the CDR3 reads CASSTLRGSGNTIYF. The CDR3 region has the DNA TGTGCCAGCAGCACCCTCCGCGGCTCTGGAAACACCATATATTTT.